These 17 T cell receptor beta chains were all obtained from the same sample, sequenced in a study of blood T cell repertoires in COVID-19. Sequenced by immunoSEQ multiplex PCR; TCRdb stores in-frame clones only, minus some. Of roughly 60,000 clones in the sample, around 80% are singletons; the top ten hold about 6%. Material: peripheral blood. Every receptor here comes from a woman aged 55-70 years with acute or convalescent COVID-19.

The gene calls are TRBV10-2 and TRBJ1-5; 7 bases fit TRBD1. The CDR3 is 15 amino acids. Germline lookup yields CDR1 WSHSY and CDR2 SAAADI. The V gene end was trimmed by 4 bases and the J gene end by 7 bases; junction bases not matched to a gene: 10. The CDR3: CASSGEDRRRQPQHF. In DNA, the CDR3 is TGCGCCAGCAGTGGGGAGGACAGGCGGCGGCAGCCCCAGCATTTT.

The V gene is TRBV3-1 (or the pseudogene TRBV3-2), the J gene TRBJ2-7; D is possibly TRBD1 (5 bases). With 3 bases removed from V and 3 bases from J, the gap between germline ends came to 12 bases. Germline CDR1 is LGHDT and CDR2 is YNNKEL (reference sequence). The CDR3 has 14 residues. DNA of the CDR3: TGTGCCAGCAGCCAGGGTATGGACATCTACGAGCAGTACTTC. It is translated as CASSQGMDIYEQYF.

This clone was seen once. CDR3: CASSDSGGGSEAFF. The CDR3 DNA follows: TGTGCCAGCAGTGACTCGGGGGGAGGATCTGAAGCTTTCTTT. The J gene is TRBJ1-1, the V gene TRBV6-4; possible D gene TRBD1, 5 bases. Trimming cost V 0 bases and J 6 bases, with 11 bases left between them. CDR1 and CDR2 from the germline V gene are MRHNA and SNTAGT. The CDR3 is 14 amino acids.

The J gene is TRBJ2-1, the V gene TRBV14, with D possibly TRBD1 on 6 matching bases. CDR3 length: 18 residues. Per the germline V gene, CDR1 is SGHDN and CDR2 is FVKESK. Trimming took off 3 bases at V and 1 base at J, with 19 bases between the two ends. CDR3 bases: TGTGCCAGCAGCCAGAGCCCCCGCTGGGGGCCTTCCTACAATGAGCAGTTCTTC. Protein sequence: CASSQSPRWGPSYNEQFF.

This clone occurred once. The chain uses TRBV3-1 (or the pseudogene TRBV3-2) and TRBJ1-5, with 9 bases identical to TRBD1. CDR3 size: 13 residues. Germline V CDR1 and CDR2: LGHDT, YNNKEL (reference sequence). V was clipped by 3 bases and J by 7 bases; unmatched bases: 1. CDR3 coding DNA: TGTGCCAGCAGCCAGGGACAGGGACAGCCCCAGCATTTT. Protein product: CASSQGQGQPQHF.

The J gene is TRBJ1-6, the V gene TRBV11-2, with 8 bases matching TRBD1. Germline V gives CDR1 SGHAT, CDR2 FQNNGV. This CDR3 is built from 16 residues. V was clipped by 2 bases and J by 10 bases; unmatched bases: 10. The CDR3 region has the DNA TGTGCCAGCAGCTTATCCTCTGGCAGGGGGCAATCACCCCTCCACTTT. Protein product: CASSLSSGRGQSPLHF.

V and J are TRBV30 and TRBJ1-2; 10 positions match TRBD1. Germline V lookup: CDR1 GTSNPN, CDR2 SVGIG (reference sequence). This CDR3 has 14 amino acids. V was pared by 3 bases and J by 3 bases, with 4 bases of the junction left unmatched. DNA of the CDR3: TGTGCCTGGAGAGGGGACAGGGGTTACTATGGCTACACCTTC. Translation: CAWRGDRGYYGYTF.

CDR3 nucleotides: TGCGCCAGCAGTGACGACAGGGGACCCATTGAAAAACTGTTTTTT. Translation: CASSDDRGPIEKLFF. The V call is TRBV10-2, the J call TRBJ1-4; 8 bases align to TRBD1. Trimming at V came to 3 bases and at J to 7 bases, leaving 7 bases not matched to a gene. Germline V lookup: CDR1 WSHSY, CDR2 SAAADI. This CDR3 contains 15 residues.

The CDR3 spells CAISEPGQGNYGYTF. The DNA for the CDR3 is TGTGCCATCAGTGAGCCGGGACAGGGGAACTATGGCTACACCTTC. This chain connects TRBV10-3 to TRBJ1-2; 10 bases are shared with TRBD1. The CDR3 contains 15 residues. The germline gives CDR1 ENHRY, CDR2 SYGVKD. J lost 2 bases, V lost 2 bases, and 2 bases had no gene match.

This chain connects TRBV20-1 to TRBJ2-3, with TRBD1 matching 7 bases. The germline gives CDR1 DFQATT, CDR2 SNEGSKA (reference sequence). The V gene end was trimmed by 3 bases and the J gene end by 1 base; junction bases not matched to a gene: 1. This CDR3 contains 13 residues. The CDR3 sequence is CSASTGGTDTQYF. DNA for the CDR3: TGCAGTGCTAGTACAGGGGGCACAGATACGCAGTATTTT.

The chain employs TRBV29-1 and TRBJ2-1, with 10 bases lining up with TRBD2. V was pared by 7 bases and J by 5 bases, with 5 bases of the junction left unmatched. The CDR3 extends over 13 amino acids. From germline, CDR1 is SQVTM and CDR2 ANQGSEA. This chain's CDR3 is CSARTSGNNEQFF. CDR3 nucleotides: TGCAGCGCCCGGACTAGCGGCAACAATGAGCAGTTCTTC.

This sequence joins TRBV3-1 (or the pseudogene TRBV3-2) and TRBJ2-3; D perhaps matches TRBD2 (6 bases). Germline loops: CDR1 LGHDT, CDR2 YNNKEL (reference sequence). Trimming stripped 2 bases from V and 0 bases from J, with 12 bases between. This CDR3 contains 16 residues. CDR3 sequence (DNA): TGTGCCAGCAGCCAAAGAGCGGGCTATAGCACAGATACGCAGTATTTT. The encoded protein is CASSQRAGYSTDTQYF.

This clone has only a few counts. The chain uses TRBV19 and TRBJ1-4; D uncertain. Per the germline V gene, CDR1 is LNHDA and CDR2 is SQIVND (reference sequence). The CDR3 totals 18 residues. V gave up 1 base and J gave up 2 bases, with 17 bases separating them. The CDR3 DNA reads as TGTGCCAGTAGTATAGTTCGGGGTTTGGGTGTGACTAATGAAAAACTGTTTTTT. Protein: CASSIVRGLGVTNEKLFF.

The chain has TRBV5-1 and TRBJ2-5; TRBD2 aligns across 7 bases. This CDR3 has 17 residues. The V and J ends lost 0 bases and 1 base, in that order; junction bases with no gene match: 9. Germline V gene data show CDR1 as SGHRS and CDR2 as YFSETQ. CDR3 residues: CASSLAWRASGQETQYF. The DNA for the CDR3 is TGCGCCAGCAGCTTGGCGTGGCGGGCTAGCGGCCAAGAGACCCAGTACTTC.

This clone was counted only a few times. The same CDR3 arises from other DNA sequences in this sample as well. This sequence joins TRBV20-1 and TRBJ2-7; D is possibly TRBD2 (5 bases). Trimming took off 3 bases at V and 5 bases at J, with 8 bases between the two ends. Looked up from germline, CDR1 is DFQATT and CDR2 is SNEGSKA (reference sequence). This CDR3 comprises 11 residues. The chain's CDR3 is CSARSGHEQYF. In nucleotides, the CDR3 is TGCAGTGCTAGGAGCGGCCACGAGCAGTACTTC.

Turning to this clone: One end of the junction does not line up with germline, which may come from a read error. The CDR3: CSVEGQSSGNTIYF. The CDR3 region has the DNA TGCAGCGTAGAAGGACAAAGCTCTGGAAACACCATATATTTT. The chain employs TRBV29-1 and TRBJ1-3, with D perhaps TRBD1 (5 bases). This CDR3 is 14 amino acids long. Per germline, CDR1 SQVTM and CDR2 ANQGSEA.

This chain uses TRBV3-1 (or the pseudogene TRBV3-2) with TRBJ1-4, with a possible D match to TRBD1 (5 bases). Germline V gene data show CDR1 as LGHDT and CDR2 as YNNKEL (reference sequence). The CDR3 covers 15 residues. Deletions cut 0 bases from V and 3 bases from J, with 8 bases between. The CDR3 protein is CASSQDRQSNEKLFF. The CDR3 DNA reads as TGTGCCAGCAGCCAAGATCGACAGTCTAATGAAAAACTGTTTTTT.